This TCR beta chain was retrieved from a study of T cell responses to AZD1222 COVID-19 vaccine. The study, taken as a whole, reports: Females outnumbered males among donors, who were mostly white British; clonal diversity was possibly underestimated.

In its sample, this clone was seen once. What it recognizes is unknown. Germline V lookup: CDR1 MDHEN, CDR2 SYDVKM. The CDR3 is made up of 15 amino acids. J was trimmed by 0 bases and V by 5 bases; bases with no gene match: 7. The assay was immunoSEQ multiplex PCR, and TCRdb's table has in-frame clones only and misses some. The top ten hold 8% to 9.5% of the sample, which has about 110,000 clones, roughly 90% seen once. Sequencing was performed on peripheral blood, taken 28 days after the second AZD1222 dose. This sequence originates from an adult who received the AZD1222 COVID-19 vaccine. J is TRBJ2-7 and V is TRBV28; TRBD1 aligns across 7 bases. The CDR3 DNA sequence: TGTGCCAGCAGTCCATTAGACAGGGACTCCTACGAGCAGTACTTC. Protein product: CASSPLDRDSYEQYF.